This TCR beta chain was captured in a study of a mutant IDH1 vaccine in newly diagnosed glioma. Study-level background: Vaccinations were initiated 4-6 weeks following radiotherapy alone, or were given together with temozolomide cycles.

The assay was immunoSEQ multiplex PCR, and TCRdb's table has in-frame clones only and misses some. In the table there are about 64,000 clones, 74% of which are singletons. Described time point: week 35, safety follow-up. Every single dose of the vaccine, 300 ug of mutant IDH1 20-mer peptide, came with topical imiquimod. Patients had eight vaccinations, in weeks 1, 3, 5, 7, 11, 15, 19 and 23. The CDR3 consists of 11 residues. V was cut by 1 base and J by 1 base, with 1 base left in between. The germline V gene encodes CDR1 DFQATT and CDR2 SNEGSKA (reference sequence). Points on this clone: Its antigen is not known.

This chain uses TRBV20-1 with TRBJ1-1; no clear D. The sample was PBMCs, taken from a glioma patient whose treatment included an IDH1 peptide vaccine. The clonotype comes from a man aged 50-59 years with glioma. This chain's CDR3 is CSARANTEAFF. CDR3 bases: TGCAGTGCTAGAGCGAACACTGAAGCTTTCTTT.